Listed below are T cell receptor beta chains from one sample, sequenced in a study of graft-versus-host responses after intestinal transplantation. The repertoire was sequenced with immunoSEQ multiplex PCR; TCRdb's copy has only in-frame clones and lacks some. The sample yields approximately 93,000 clones, under 95% seen once. No antigens are known for them. Material: unstimulated CD8+ T cells sorted from spleen or lymph node cells, obtained before transplant. These receptors originate from a human donor who was the organ donor for an intestinal transplant. Each CDR3 is given with its conserved first and last residue. D genes are given only for firm matches. Only some rows state a clone size, as once, few, many or a class for expanded clones.

V	size	D	J	CDR3	DNA
TRBV7-3	-	-	TRBJ2-1	CASSLIEVSYNEQFF	TGTGCCAGCAGCTTAATCGAGGTCTCCTACAATGAGCAGTTCTTC
TRBV15	-	-	TRBJ2-5	CATSTDREGWKETQYF	TGTGCCACCAGCACGGACAGGGAGGGGTGGAAAGAGACCCAGTACTTC
TRBV7-9	-	TRBD1	TRBJ1-2	CASSPEMGQGAFGGYTF	TGTGCCAGCAGCCCAGAGATGGGACAGGGGGCTTTCGGCGGCTACACCTTC
TRBV6-5	-	-	TRBJ2-5	CASRGLDQETQYF	TGTGCCAGCCGCGGACTGGACCAAGAGACCCAGTACTTC
TRBV6-1	-	-	TRBJ1-2	CASWGGGGGYTF	TGTGCCAGCTGGGGTGGGGGGGGCGGCTACACCTTC
TRBV7-9	-	TRBD2	TRBJ2-7	CASSPTSGRAFGEQYF	TGTGCCAGCAGCCCGACTAGCGGGAGGGCATTCGGGGAGCAGTACTTC
TRBV18	-	-	TRBJ2-1	CASSPPVHLFGPSGFGPYNEQFF	TGTGCCAGCTCACCACCGGTTCATTTATTCGGTCCTTCAGGGTTTGGCCCATACAATGAGCAGTTCTTC
TRBV25-1	-	-	TRBJ1-2	CASSEYFANYGYTF	TGTGCCAGCAGTGAATACTTTGCTAACTATGGCTACACCTTC
TRBV7-2	-	TRBD2	TRBJ2-3	CASSKLADWYTDTQYF	TGTGCCAGCAGCAAACTAGCGGACTGGTACACAGATACGCAGTATTTT
TRBV6-6	-	-	TRBJ2-2	CASRAGRSTGELFF	TGTGCCAGCAGGGCGGGTCGCAGCACCGGGGAGCTGTTTTTT
TRBV28	-	-	TRBJ2-4	CASSPWTLVAKNIQYF	TGTGCCAGCAGTCCGTGGACATTGGTAGCCAAAAACATTCAGTACTTC
TRBV9	-	-	TRBJ2-3	CASSVEVGRRTDTQYF	TGTGCCAGCAGCGTAGAGGTCGGGAGAAGGACAGATACGCAGTATTTT
TRBV6-1	-	-	TRBJ1-3	CASESQDYSGNTIYF	TGTGCCAGCGAAAGCCAGGATTACTCTGGAAACACCATATATTTT
TRBV19	-	-	TRBJ1-5	CASSMGRWQGKSQPQHF	TGTGCCAGTAGTATGGGGCGGTGGCAGGGTAAGAGTCAGCCCCAGCATTTT
TRBV19	-	TRBD2	TRBJ2-1	CASSQAGNYNEQFF	TGTGCCAGTAGCCAAGCGGGGAACTACAATGAGCAGTTCTTC
TRBV9	-	-	TRBJ2-7	CASSLAGTPVYEQYF	TGTGCCAGCAGCTTAGCCGGGACACCGGTCTACGAGCAGTACTTC
TRBV19	-	-	TRBJ1-6	CANKGGNLDNSPLHF	TGTGCCAACAAAGGAGGGAATTTGGATAATTCACCCCTCCACTTT
TRBV6-1	-	-	TRBJ2-4	CASSAIQGMDKNIQYF	TGTGCCAGCAGTGCGATACAGGGAATGGACAAAAACATTCAGTACTTC
TRBV11-2	-	TRBD2	TRBJ2-1	CASSLELAGLSYNEQFF	TGTGCCAGCAGCTTAGAACTAGCGGGACTCTCCTACAATGAGCAGTTCTTC
TRBV19	-	TRBD1	TRBJ2-7	CANERGQGNEQYF	TGTGCCAACGAAAGAGGACAGGGTAACGAGCAGTACTTC
TRBV7-9	-	-	TRBJ1-2	CASSTRTYGYTF	TGTGCCAGCAGCACTAGGACCTATGGCTACACCTTC
TRBV10-1	-	-	TRBJ2-1	CASTPGLTSKNLDVEQFF	TGCGCCAGCACACCGGGGTTGACTTCGAAGAACTTAGACGTTGAGCAGTTCTTC
TRBV29-1	-	-	TRBJ2-7	CSVDTTAGSGYEQYF	TGCAGCGTTGATACGACAGCTGGCTCCGGCTACGAGCAGTACTTC
TRBV28	-	-	TRBJ1-5	CAHSPRPAVGNQPQHF	TGTGCCCACAGCCCCCGCCCGGCAGTTGGCAATCAGCCCCAGCATTTT
TRBV5-6	once	TRBD2	TRBJ2-1	CASSLREGGDRVDYNEQFF	TGTGCCAGCAGCTTGAGGGAGGGAGGGGATAGGGTCGACTACAATGAGCAGTTCTTC
TRBV9	-	-	TRBJ2-7	CASSVASGTGVYEQYF	TGTGCCAGCAGCGTAGCATCGGGGACTGGTGTCTACGAGCAGTACTTC
TRBV28	-	-	TRBJ2-3	CASSPTSVVRALTDTQYF	TGTGCCAGCAGCCCCACGTCGGTTGTTCGAGCCTTAACAGATACGCAGTATTTT
TRBV5-8	-	TRBD2	TRBJ2-7	CASSALPPTAGSEQYF	TGTGCCAGCAGCGCACTCCCCCCCACAGCGGGAAGCGAGCAGTACTTC
TRBV28	-	TRBD1	TRBJ1-2	CASSLPPGGANYGYTF	TGTGCCAGCAGTTTGCCGCCAGGGGGCGCGAACTATGGCTACACCTTC
TRBV4-1	-	TRBD2	TRBJ2-2	CASSQPASGSIGAGELFF	TGCGCCAGCAGCCAACCGGCTAGCGGGAGTATCGGGGCCGGGGAGCTGTTTTTT
TRBV4-1	once	TRBD1	TRBJ2-2	CASSQDRDRGTGELFF	TGCGCCAGCAGCCAAGATCGGGACAGGGGCACCGGGGAGCTGTTTTTT
TRBV28	once	TRBD1	TRBJ2-5	CASSLVRTGGQETQYF	TGTGCCAGCAGTTTAGTTAGGACAGGAGGACAAGAGACCCAGTACTTC
TRBV25-1	-	TRBD1	TRBJ2-7	CASSPRYRGFTYEQYF	TGTGCCAGCAGCCCAAGATACAGGGGTTTTACCTACGAGCAGTACTTC
TRBV30	-	TRBD2	TRBJ2-1	CAWSITSGARNEQFF	TGTGCCTGGAGTATTACTAGCGGAGCAAGAAATGAGCAGTTCTTC